One and the same sample provided the 15 T cell receptor beta chains below, sequenced in a study of cytomegalovirus exposure and HLA in healthy donors. The PCR ran on 60 Vbeta and 13 Jbeta primers. TCRdb's copy holds only in-frame clones and misses some; the assay was immunoSEQ multiplex PCR. The sample shows approximately 100,000 clones, more than 65% of them seen only once. The source material was PBMCs. Receptors were obtained from a woman aged 18 to 35 in good health and CMV-seronegative.

The V gene is TRBV11-3, the J gene TRBJ2-1; a possible D gene is TRBD2 (5 bases). There are 13 residues in the CDR3. Per germline, CDR1 SGHNT and CDR2 YENEEA. V was pared by 5 bases and J by 8 bases, with 13 bases between. The CDR3: CASSRAERYEQFF. CDR3 nucleotide sequence: TGTGCCAGCAGCCGAGCGGAGAGGTATGAGCAGTTCTTC.

The V call is TRBV28, the J call TRBJ1-5, with D unclear. Per germline, CDR1 MDHEN and CDR2 SYDVKM. The CDR3 is made up of 14 amino acids. Trimming took 3 bases from V and 10 from J, leaving 16 bases between them. The CDR3 DNA reads TGTGCCAGCAGTTTCCCGGTACTAATAGGCCCCCAGCATTTT. Amino acids: CASSFPVLIGPQHF.

The gene calls are TRBV7-6 and TRBJ2-3; TRBD2 agrees at 10 bases. V was pared by 3 bases and J by 4 bases, with 10 bases of the junction left unmatched. There are 17 residues in the CDR3. Germline V gene data show CDR1 as SGHVS and CDR2 as FNYEAQ. In nucleotides, the CDR3 is TGTGCCAGCAGCTTGATAAAGCGGGGGGGCCCCCCAGATACGCAGTATTTT. Translation: CASSLIKRGGPPDTQYF.

This clone appeared once. The chain combines TRBV11-1 with TRBJ2-5, with TRBD2 identical over 9 bases. This CDR3 has 16 amino acids. V lost 2 bases and J lost 2; bases outside the gene matches: 6. The V gene's germline CDR1 is SGHAT and CDR2 FQDESV (reference sequence). The CDR3 loop reads CASSLLREGAQETQYF. The CDR3 bases are TGTGCCAGCAGCTTATTGCGGGAGGGGGCTCAAGAGACCCAGTACTTC.

This clone was detected a few times. V usage is TRBV4-3 and J usage is TRBJ1-4; possibly TRBD1 for D (5 bases). CDR1 LGHNA and CDR2 YSLEER come from the germline V gene. The CDR3 spans 16 residues. V gave up 1 base and J gave up 7 bases, with 16 bases separating them. CDR3 in amino acids: CASSQVQGSGGEKLFF. CDR3 sequence (DNA): TGCGCCAGCAGCCAAGTCCAGGGCTCCGGTGGTGAAAAACTGTTTTTT.

The rearrangement joins TRBV6-5 to TRBJ1-4; 7 bases agree with TRBD1. This CDR3 region has 14 residues. Germline CDR1 and CDR2: MNHEY and SVGAGI. The junction had 3 bases not matched to a gene; V was cut back by 2 bases and J by 6 bases. CDR3 sequence: CASSYTGQDEKLFF. For the CDR3, the DNA is TGTGCCAGCAGTTACACTGGACAGGATGAAAAACTGTTTTTT.

This clone came up a few times. This chain links TRBV20-1 with TRBJ1-4, with no clear D. Trimming left V 3 bases short and J 10 bases short, with 9 bases between. Per the germline V gene, CDR1 is DFQATT and CDR2 is SNEGSKA (reference sequence). The CDR3 contains 11 residues. The CDR3 sequence is CSASLGGKLFF. The CDR3 DNA reads TGCAGTGCTAGTCTTGGCGGAAAACTGTTTTTT.

The chain couples TRBV4-3 to TRBJ1-1; D is undetermined. Germline loops: CDR1 LGHNA, CDR2 YSLEER. Trimming took off 3 bases at V and 3 bases at J, with 17 bases between the two ends. CDR3 length: 16 residues. CDR3 sequence reads: CASSHQFAGVYTEAFF. DNA of the CDR3: TGCGCCAGCAGCCATCAATTCGCCGGGGTATACACTGAAGCTTTCTTT.

V usage is TRBV6-4 and J usage is TRBJ2-3, with a weak D call TRBD1 (6 bases). The V gene lost 5 bases and the J gene lost 0 bases, with 12 bases spanning the gap. Germline lookup yields CDR1 MRHNA and CDR2 SNTAGT. There are 15 residues in the CDR3. CDR3 sequence: CASSRTDLSTDTQYF. The CDR3 coding sequence is TGTGCCAGCAGTAGGACAGATCTTAGCACAGATACGCAGTATTTT.

The chain joins TRBV4-3 to TRBJ1-6; 7 bases align to TRBD1. V was clipped by 1 base and J by 3 bases; unmatched bases: 6. This CDR3 spans 17 amino acids. From germline, CDR1 is LGHNA and CDR2 YSLEER. The CDR3 spells CASSQAPAGGYNSPLHF. The CDR3 region has the DNA TGCGCCAGCAGCCAAGCCCCGGCAGGGGGCTATAATTCACCCCTCCACTTT.

The chain links TRBV4-1 to TRBJ1-5, with a weak D call TRBD1 (6 bases). The CDR3 is made up of 16 amino acids. Trimming removed 0 bases from V and 5 bases from J, with 14 bases in between. Germline values: CDR1 MGHRA, CDR2 YSYEKL. Written as DNA, the CDR3 is TGCGCCAGCAGCCAAGATAATAGGGACAAGTATCAGCCCCAGCATTTT. It yields the protein CASSQDNRDKYQPQHF.

The chain recombines TRBV28 with TRBJ2-4; the D gene is possibly TRBD2 (5 bases). The CDR3 has 17 residues. The V and J ends lost 2 bases and 4 bases respectively, with 18 bases between them. Per germline, CDR1 MDHEN and CDR2 SYDVKM. The CDR3: CASSLASPSSSKNIQYF. In nucleotides, the CDR3 is TGTGCCAGCAGTTTAGCCAGTCCTAGCTCGTCTAAAAACATTCAGTACTTC. The full variable domain, in which reference TRBV28 and TRBJ2-4 provide the parts outside the CDR3, is DVKVTQSSRYLVKRTGEKVFLECVQDMDHENMFWYRQDPGLGLRLIYFSYDVKMKEKGDIPEGYSVSREKKERFSLILESASTNQTSMYLCASSLASPSSSKNIQYFGAGTRLSVL.

This chain connects TRBV25-1 to TRBJ2-2; a possible D gene is TRBD1 (5 bases). Trimming cost V 2 bases and J 6 bases, with 10 bases left between them. The CDR3 is made up of 14 amino acids. Per germline, CDR1 MGHDK and CDR2 SYGVNS. The CDR3 DNA reads as TGTGCCAGCAGTGAACGGCAGGGTGCCGGGGAGCTGTTTTTT. Its translation: CASSERQGAGELFF.

This clone showed up just a few times. This chain connects TRBV5-4 to TRBJ1-1, with a weak D call TRBD1 (6 bases). The ends were cut back, 4 bases at V and 2 bases at J, with 15 bases in the middle. The CDR3 has 15 amino acids. Germline lookup yields CDR1 SGHNT and CDR2 YYREEE (reference sequence). The CDR3 reads CASSTRQDGNTEAFF. The CDR3 DNA reads TGTGCCAGCAGCACCAGACAGGATGGTAACACTGAAGCTTTCTTT.

The chain employs TRBV6-5 and TRBJ2-7; 7 bases fit TRBD1. The CDR3 contains 14 residues. Germline trimming cut 6 bases from V and 2 bases from J; bases unmatched to any gene: 7. The germline CDR1 and CDR2 sequences are MNHEY and SVGAGI. This chain's CDR3 is CASSQKTGPYEQYF. In DNA, the CDR3 is TGTGCCAGCAGCCAAAAGACAGGGCCCTACGAGCAGTACTTC.